This record concerns one TCR beta chain sequence. This specimen comes from a study of cytomegalovirus exposure and HLA in healthy donors. Healthy bone marrow donors made up the donors. PCR primers comprised 60 Vbeta and 13 Jbeta primers. Produced via immunoSEQ multiplex PCR; TCRdb's table is partial and in-frame only. This table has fewer than 200,000 clones, approximately 74% appearing once. The J segment lost 4 bases and the V segment lost 3 bases, leaving 9 bases of the junction unmatched. The CDR3 runs 16 residues. Germline-derived CDR1 and CDR2 are WSHSY and SAAADI. This receptor was obtained from a woman younger than 45 in good health and CMV-seronegative. The V call is TRBV10-2, the J call TRBJ2-1; TRBD1 matches 7 bases. Sample: PBMCs. Here the CDR3 DNA reads TGCGCCAGCAGTGACCCCCGGACAGGATTTTACAATGAGCAGTTCTTC. It translates to CASSDPRTGFYNEQFF.